This TCR beta chain was sequenced for a study of human T cells and chemical hapten exposure. As for the study in general: The patients were mostly female; they had alopecia areata, totalis or universalis.

Overall study results and limits: Expanded TCRs grouped into significantly more large CDR3 similarity clusters than controls produced.

This clonotype was observed many times. Its antigen is not identified. One entry per CDR3 protein, called by TCRdb with MiXCR from the RACE reads. The table has around 70,000 distinct CDR3 sequences, approximately 12% seen once; the top ten hold roughly 1.4%. Time point reported: patch test 3, about 24 weeks after DPC sensitization. The sample's treatment: therapeutic diphenylcyclopropenone sensitization with weekly scalp DPC. The source was whole blood, collected in connection with sensitization to the hapten diphenylcyclopropenone (DPC). This TCR was recovered from a woman between 45 and 65 years old with alopecia areata. Some clones in this sample may be carry-over from other donors' samples.

In DNA, the CDR3 is TGTGCCAGCAGCGCCCTTGGCGGGTTCAACACCGGGGAGCTGTTTTTT. Translating it yields CASSALGGFNTGELFF. This chain connects TRBV14 to TRBJ2-2, with D perhaps TRBD2 (5 bases). From germline, CDR1 is SGHDN and CDR2 FVKESK. This CDR3 has 16 amino acids. Trimming shortened V by 5 bases and J by 2 bases, and 15 bases separated the two germline ends. Full variable domain (rest looked up from reference TRBV14 and TRBJ2-2): EAGVTQFPSHSVIEKGQTVTLRCDPISGHDNLYWYRRVMGKEIKFLLHFVKESKQDESGMPNNRFLAERTGGTYSTLKVQPAELEDSGVYFCASSALGGFNTGELFFGEGSRLTVL.